This section outlines one T cell receptor (beta chain) sequence together with its context. This sample is part of a study of blood T cell repertoires in COVID-19. Study summary: The analysed material was cDNA or gDNA that came from T cells, B-cell-depleted T cells, or PBMCs.

Profiled with immunoSEQ multiplex PCR; TCRdb holds only in-frame clones, not every one. This sample has roughly 250,000 clones, with about nine tenths found just once. Participant ages covered roughly 18 to 89 years across about two dozen US areas. V was trimmed by 0 bases and J by 4 bases, leaving 12 bases between them. Germline V lookup: CDR1 ENHRY, CDR2 SYGVKD. The CDR3 contains 15 residues. The V call is TRBV10-3, the J call TRBJ1-2; possible D gene TRBD1, 5 bases. This sequence originates from a woman aged 25-40 years with acute COVID-19. The sequenced sample consisted of PBMCs or T cells enriched from blood (not recorded which). CDR3 sequence reads: CAISESGGLGYGYTF. CDR3 DNA: TGTGCCATCAGTGAGTCGGGGGGATTGGGCTATGGCTACACCTTC.